This T cell receptor beta chain comes out of a study of metastatic and nonmetastatic thyroid tumors. Study context: Malignant thyroid and benign thyroid patients provided blood and tumor or nodule tissue whose repertoires were compared. Regarding the study as a whole: Reportedly, malignant thyroid tumors had significantly higher TCR beta diversity than benign nodules, in blood and tumor.

This clone has a count of ten or more. Its specificity is not known. In the authors' workflow: What underpinned the distant-metastasis classifier for papillary thyroid cancer was the set of CDR3 differences across clinicopathological groups. Using MiXCR, TCRdb re-called clones from the PCR reads. TCRdb, not the authors, supplied the V and J calls. The sample holds roughly 58,000 clones, 4% to 5% seen once. Not a single patient had been given any form of treatment at any point before undergoing thyroid surgery. The source of this sequence is a female donor with papillary thyroid cancer or a benign thyroid nodule (not recorded which). Some clones in this sample may be carry-over from other donors' samples. The sample taken for sequencing was blood.

The DNA for the CDR3 is TGTGCCAGTAGTATTCGGCCATTAAGCTCTGGAAACACCATATATTTT. This translates into CASSIRPLSSGNTIYF. This chain uses TRBV19 with TRBJ1-3, with unresolved D. Trimming took 3 bases from V and 0 from J, leaving 12 bases between them. Looked up from germline, CDR1 is LNHDA and CDR2 is SQIVND (reference sequence). This CDR3 is built from 16 residues. Using reference TRBV19 and TRBJ1-3 for the parts outside the CDR3, the full variable domain is DGGITQSPKYLFRKEGQNVTLSCEQNLNHDAMYWYRQDPGQGLRLIYYSQIVNDFQKGDIAEGYSVSREKKESFPLTVTSAQKNPTAFYLCASSIRPLSSGNTIYFGEGSWLTVV.